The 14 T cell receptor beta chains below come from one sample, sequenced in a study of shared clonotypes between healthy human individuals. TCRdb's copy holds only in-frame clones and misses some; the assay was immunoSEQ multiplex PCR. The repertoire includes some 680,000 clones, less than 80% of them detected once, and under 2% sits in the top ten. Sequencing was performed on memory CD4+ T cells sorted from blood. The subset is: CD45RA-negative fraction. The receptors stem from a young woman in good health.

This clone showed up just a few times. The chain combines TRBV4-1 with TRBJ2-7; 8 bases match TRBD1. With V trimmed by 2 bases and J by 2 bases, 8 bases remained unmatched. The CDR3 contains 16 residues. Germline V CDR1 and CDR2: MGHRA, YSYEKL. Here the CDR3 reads CASSQLRQGLTYEQYF. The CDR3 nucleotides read TGCGCCAGCAGCCAACTCAGACAGGGGTTGACCTACGAGCAGTACTTC.

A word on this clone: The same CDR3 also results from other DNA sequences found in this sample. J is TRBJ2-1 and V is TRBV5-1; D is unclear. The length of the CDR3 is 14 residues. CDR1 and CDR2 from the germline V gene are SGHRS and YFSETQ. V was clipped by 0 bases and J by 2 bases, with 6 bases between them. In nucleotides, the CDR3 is TGCGCCAGCAGCTTGGGGCAGGCCTACAATGAGCAGTTCTTC. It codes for CASSLGQAYNEQFF.

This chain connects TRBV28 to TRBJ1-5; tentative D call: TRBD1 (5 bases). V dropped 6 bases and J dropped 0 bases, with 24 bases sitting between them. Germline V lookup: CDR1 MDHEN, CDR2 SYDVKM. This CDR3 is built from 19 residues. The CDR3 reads CASRKTDRQSIYSNQPQHF. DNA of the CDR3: TGTGCCAGCAGGAAAACAGACAGACAAAGTATCTATAGCAATCAGCCCCAGCATTTT.

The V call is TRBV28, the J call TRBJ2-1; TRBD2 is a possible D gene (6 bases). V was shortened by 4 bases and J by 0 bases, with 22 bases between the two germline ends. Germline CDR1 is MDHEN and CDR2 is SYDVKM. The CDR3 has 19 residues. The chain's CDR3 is CASSSLFGTSPSSYNEQFF. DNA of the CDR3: TGTGCCAGCAGTTCACTCTTCGGGACTTCTCCCAGCTCCTACAATGAGCAGTTCTTC.

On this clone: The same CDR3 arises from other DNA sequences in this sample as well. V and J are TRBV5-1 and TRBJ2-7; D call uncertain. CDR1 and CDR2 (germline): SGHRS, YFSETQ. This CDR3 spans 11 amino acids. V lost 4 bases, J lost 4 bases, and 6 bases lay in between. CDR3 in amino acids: CASSLEYEQYF. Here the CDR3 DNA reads TGCGCCAGCAGCCTGGAGTACGAGCAGTACTTC.

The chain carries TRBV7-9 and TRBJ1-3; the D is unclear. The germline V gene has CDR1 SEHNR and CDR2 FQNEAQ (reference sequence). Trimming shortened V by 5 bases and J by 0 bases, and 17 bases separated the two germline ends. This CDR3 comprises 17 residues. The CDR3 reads CASSRRSSRHSGNTIYF. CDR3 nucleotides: TGTGCCAGCAGCAGACGGTCCAGCCGGCACTCTGGAAACACCATATATTTT.

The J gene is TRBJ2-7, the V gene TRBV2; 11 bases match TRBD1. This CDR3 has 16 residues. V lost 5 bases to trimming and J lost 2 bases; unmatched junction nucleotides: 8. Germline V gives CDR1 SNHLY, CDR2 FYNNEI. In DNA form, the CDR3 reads TGTGCCAGCAGTTCATTACCGGGACAGGGGGCCTACGAGCAGTACTTC. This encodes CASSSLPGQGAYEQYF.

The CDR3 here is CASSFGHNNEQFF. For the CDR3, the DNA is TGTGCCAGCAGTTTCGGGCACAACAATGAGCAGTTCTTC. This chain links TRBV28 with TRBJ2-1; unclear D gene. This CDR3 contains 13 residues. Germline CDR1 and CDR2: MDHEN and SYDVKM. V was cut by 3 bases and J by 5 bases, with 8 bases left in between.

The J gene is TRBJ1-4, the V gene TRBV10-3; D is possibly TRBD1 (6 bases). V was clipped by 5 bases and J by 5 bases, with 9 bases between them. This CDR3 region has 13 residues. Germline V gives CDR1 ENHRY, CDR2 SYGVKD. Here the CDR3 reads CAISTGLNEKLFF. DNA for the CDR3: TGTGCCATCAGTACAGGGCTCAATGAAAAACTGTTTTTT.

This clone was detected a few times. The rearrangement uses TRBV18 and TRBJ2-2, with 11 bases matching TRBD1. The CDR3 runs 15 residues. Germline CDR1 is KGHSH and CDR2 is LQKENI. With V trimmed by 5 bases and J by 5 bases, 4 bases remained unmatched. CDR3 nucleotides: TGTGCCAGCTCAGAGGACAGGGGGCGAACCGGGGAGCTGTTTTTT. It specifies CASSEDRGRTGELFF.

The CDR3 region is CASSASGFQPQHF. The CDR3, as DNA: TGCGCCAGCAGTGCCTCGGGGTTTCAGCCCCAGCATTTT. The gene calls are TRBV10-2 and TRBJ1-5; D gene ambiguous. This CDR3 has 13 amino acids. V was trimmed by 4 bases and J by 6 bases, leaving 10 bases between them. The germline V gene has CDR1 WSHSY and CDR2 SAAADI.

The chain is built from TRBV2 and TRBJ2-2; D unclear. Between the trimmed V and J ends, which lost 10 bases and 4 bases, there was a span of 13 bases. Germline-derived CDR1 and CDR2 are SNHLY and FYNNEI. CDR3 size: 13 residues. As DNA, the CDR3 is TGTGCCACTTCCTCCGGACGCACCGGGGAGCTGTTTTTT. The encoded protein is CATSSGRTGELFF.

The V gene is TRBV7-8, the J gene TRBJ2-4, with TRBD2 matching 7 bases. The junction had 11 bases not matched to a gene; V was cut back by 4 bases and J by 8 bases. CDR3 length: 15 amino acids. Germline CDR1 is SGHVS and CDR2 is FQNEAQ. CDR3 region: CASSSGGGSFDIQYF. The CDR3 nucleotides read TGTGCCAGCAGCTCCGGAGGCGGGAGTTTCGACATTCAGTACTTC.

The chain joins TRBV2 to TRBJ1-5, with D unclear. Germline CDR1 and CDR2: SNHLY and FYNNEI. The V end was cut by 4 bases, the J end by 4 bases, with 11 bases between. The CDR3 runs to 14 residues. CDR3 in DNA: TGTGCCAGCAGTGGGGTACAGCCGAATCAGCCCCAGCATTTT. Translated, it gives CASSGVQPNQPQHF.